One TCR beta chain is described in this entry. This sample is drawn from a study of blood T cell repertoires in COVID-19. Study details: The United States, Italy and Spain were the sources of the acute and convalescent COVID-19 samples.

Germline V gene lookup returns CDR1 GTSNPN and CDR2 SVGIG (reference sequence). The CDR3 loop spans 12 amino acids. The V segment lost 3 bases and the J segment 8 bases; nucleotides outside the gene matches: 3. Method: immunoSEQ multiplex PCR; TCRdb's copy keeps in-frame clones and lacks some. This sample yields about 62,000 clones, of which roughly 90% are seen a single time; approximately 1.2% belongs to the top ten. This clonotype originated in a woman of 80 years or more with acute or convalescent COVID-19. The sample taken for sequencing was peripheral blood. J is TRBJ2-1 and V is TRBV30; 8 nucleotides match TRBD2. The CDR3 sequence: CAWRGLVHEQFF. The CDR3 DNA reads TGTGCCTGGAGGGGACTAGTTCATGAGCAGTTCTTC.